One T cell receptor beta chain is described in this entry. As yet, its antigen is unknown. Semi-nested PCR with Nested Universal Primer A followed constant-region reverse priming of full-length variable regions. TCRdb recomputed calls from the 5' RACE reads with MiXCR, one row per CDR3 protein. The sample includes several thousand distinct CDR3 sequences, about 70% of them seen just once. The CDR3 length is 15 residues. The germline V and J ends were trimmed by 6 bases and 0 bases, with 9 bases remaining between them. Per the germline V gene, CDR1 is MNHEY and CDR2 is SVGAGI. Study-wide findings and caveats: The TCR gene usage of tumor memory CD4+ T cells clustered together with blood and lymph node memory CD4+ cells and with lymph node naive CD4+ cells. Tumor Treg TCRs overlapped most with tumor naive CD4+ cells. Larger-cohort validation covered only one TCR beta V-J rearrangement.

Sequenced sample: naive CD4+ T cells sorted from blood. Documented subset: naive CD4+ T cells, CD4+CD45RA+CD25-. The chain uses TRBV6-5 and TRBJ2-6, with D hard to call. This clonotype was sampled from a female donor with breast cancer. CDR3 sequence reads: CASRGGNSGANVLTF. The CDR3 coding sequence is TGTGCCAGCAGAGGCGGCAACTCTGGGGCCAACGTCCTGACTTTC.